A single sample is the source of the 24 T cell receptor beta chains below, sequenced in a study of radiotherapy plus CTLA-4 blockade in lung cancer. Sequencing used immunoSEQ multiplex PCR; TCRdb keeps in-frame clones, though not all of them. Of under 45,000 clones listed, nearly 80% are singletons. Source: peripheral blood, taken from a patient treated with radiotherapy plus ipilimumab. All receptors come from a human donor with non-small cell lung cancer that progressed on radiotherapy plus ipilimumab.

This sequence joins TRBV5-1 and TRBJ1-1; 7 nucleotides agree with TRBD1. The CDR3 contains 14 residues. In germline, CDR1 is SGHRS, CDR2 YFSETQ. The V gene end was trimmed by 4 bases and the J gene end by 4 bases; junction bases not matched to a gene: 7. This chain's CDR3 is CASSEPTGSTEAFF. Here the CDR3 DNA reads TGCGCCAGCAGCGAACCGACAGGGTCCACTGAAGCTTTCTTT. The full variable domain, with the rest looked up from reference TRBV5-1 and TRBJ1-1, is KAGVTQTPRYLIKTRGQQVTLSCSPISGHRSVSWYQQTPGQGLQFLFEYFSETQRNKGNFPGRFSGRQFSNSRSEMNVSTLELGDSALYLCASSEPTGSTEAFFGQGTRLTVV.

This clone showed up just once. Relative to the germline gene, one junction end is altered; a read error may explain this. The chain carries TRBV7-9 and TRBJ1-1; 7 bases align to TRBD1. Per germline, CDR1 SEHNR and CDR2 FQNEAQ (reference sequence). The CDR3 runs to 16 residues. The CDR3 DNA sequence: TGTGCCAGCAGCTTATTTTTGACAGGGTCGAACGCTGAAGCTTTCTTT. Amino acids: CASSLFLTGSNAEAFF. Full variable domain (outside the CDR3, taken from reference TRBV7-9 and TRBJ1-1): DTGVSQNPRHKITKRGQNVTFRCDPISEHNRLYWYRQTLGQGPEFLTYFQNEAQLEKSRLLSDRFSAERPKGSFSTLEIQRTEQGDSAMYLCASSLFLTGSNAEAFFGQGTRLTVV.

The J gene is TRBJ2-1, the V gene TRBV7-8, with TRBD2 as a possible D gene (6 bases). The CDR3 totals 16 residues. Germline CDR1 is SGHVS and CDR2 is FQNEAQ. Deletions cut 1 base from V and 6 bases from J, with 16 bases between. The CDR3 spells CASSLVGGPWGNEQFF. DNA of the CDR3: TGTGCCAGCAGCTTAGTCGGAGGGCCCTGGGGCAATGAGCAGTTCTTC.

The chain couples TRBV5-1 to TRBJ1-1, with D unresolved. V lost 6 bases and J lost 5, with 17 bases in between. This CDR3 region has 14 residues. Germline CDR1 and CDR2: SGHRS and YFSETQ. CDR3 sequence (DNA): TGCGCCAGCACCCCGGCCCCGGGGAGTACTGAAGCTTTCTTT. Protein sequence: CASTPAPGSTEAFF. Combining the CDR3 with reference TRBV5-1 and TRBJ1-1 gives the whole variable domain KAGVTQTPRYLIKTRGQQVTLSCSPISGHRSVSWYQQTPGQGLQFLFEYFSETQRNKGNFPGRFSGRQFSNSRSEMNVSTLELGDSALYLCASTPAPGSTEAFFGQGTRLTVV.

This rearrangement joins TRBV6-1 to TRBJ2-3; weak D call: TRBD2 (5 bases). Trimming removed 2 bases at V and 0 bases at J, with 12 bases between. Germline CDR1 MNHNS, CDR2 SASEGT. The CDR3 length is 16 residues. CDR3 amino acids: CASSENGVRSTDTQYF. The CDR3 DNA is TGTGCCAGCAGTGAAAACGGGGTAAGGAGCACAGATACGCAGTATTTT.

This clone has only one observation. The chain employs TRBV6-1 and TRBJ1-5; 9 positions agree with TRBD1. Germline V gene data show CDR1 as MNHNS and CDR2 as SASEGT. There are 14 residues in the CDR3. The J segment lost 7 bases and the V segment lost 8 bases, leaving 9 bases of the junction unmatched. In DNA, the CDR3 is TGTGCCAGCGACCCCGGGACAGGGATCCAGCCCCAGCATTTT. Its protein product is CASDPGTGIQPQHF.

This chain uses TRBV15 with TRBJ1-2; D remains unclear. The V and J ends lost 5 bases and 8 bases respectively, with 18 bases between them. CDR3 length: 14 amino acids. Per the germline V gene, CDR1 is LNHNV and CDR2 is YYDKDF (reference sequence). The CDR3 loop reads CATSPGDRNGGYTF. Here the CDR3 DNA reads TGTGCCACCAGCCCTGGAGACCGTAATGGGGGCTACACCTTC.

In DNA form, the CDR3 reads TGCGCCAGCAGTACCAGACAGGGGGCAAGGGATTATAGCAATCAGCCCCAGCATTTT. It yields the protein CASSTRQGARDYSNQPQHF. The rearrangement links TRBV10-1 to TRBJ1-5, with 10 bases that match TRBD1. The CDR3 spans 19 residues. After removal of 5 bases from V and 0 bases from J, the junction contained 13 bases not matched to a gene. Germline V CDR1 and CDR2: WNHNN, SYGVQD (reference sequence).

The chain has TRBV7-9 and TRBJ2-7; 8 nucleotides match TRBD1. V lost 5 bases to trimming and J lost 1 base; unmatched junction nucleotides: 4. CDR1 is SEHNR, CDR2 FQNEAQ, per germline (reference sequence). The CDR3 is made up of 14 amino acids. CDR3 nucleotides: TGTGCCAGCAGCCCCGGGACAGGTTCCTACGAGCAGTACTTC. It specifies CASSPGTGSYEQYF.

This CDR3 is CASSQVSGGAFEQYF. CDR3 DNA sequence: TGTGCCAGCAGCCAAGTTAGCGGGGGGGCCTTCGAGCAGTACTTC. The chain combines TRBV7-2 with TRBJ2-7; 11 bases map to TRBD2. The CDR3 contains 15 residues. Germline V gene data show CDR1 as SGHTA and CDR2 as FQGNSA. J gave up 6 bases and V 5 bases, and 9 bases lay outside the gene matches.

V is TRBV4-3 and J is TRBJ1-4; possible D gene TRBD1, 5 bases. This CDR3 contains 15 residues. Germline-derived CDR1 and CDR2 are LGHNA and YSLEER. The V and J ends lost 0 bases and 2 bases respectively, with 7 bases between them. The CDR3 nucleotides read TGCGCCAGCAGCCAAGATCGGGGGACTAATGAAAAACTGTTTTTT. This gives the protein CASSQDRGTNEKLFF.

CDR3 region: CASSQDQGSSGANVLTF. CDR3 bases: TGCGCCAGCAGCCAAGATCAGGGATCCTCTGGGGCCAACGTCCTGACTTTC. The chain is built from TRBV4-1 and TRBJ2-6; D perhaps matches TRBD1 (5 bases). The CDR3 covers 17 residues. The V and J ends lost 0 bases and 0 bases respectively, with 9 bases between them. Germline-derived CDR1 and CDR2 are MGHRA and YSYEKL.

This sequence joins TRBV6-5 and TRBJ1-1; D is unresolved. CDR3 size: 14 residues. Trimming shortened V by 10 bases and J by 7 bases, and 22 bases separated the two germline ends. Germline assignment: CDR1 MNHEY and CDR2 SVGAGI. CDR3 nucleotides: TGTGCCACCAAGCCCAGTATGGCGGGATTTGAAGCTTTCTTT. Translating gives CATKPSMAGFEAFF.

This sequence joins TRBV6-5 and TRBJ2-3; 7 nucleotides match TRBD2. Germline V gene sequence: CDR1 MNHEY, CDR2 SVGAGI. The CDR3 is 14 residues long. V dropped 5 bases and J dropped 4; count of bases not matched to a gene: 6. DNA of the CDR3: TGTGCCAGCAGTGGACTCGGGGGGTCAGATACGCAGTATTTT. Protein sequence: CASSGLGGSDTQYF.

Only a few counts were recorded for this clone. The CDR3 is CASSPTGSYNSPLHF. CDR3 DNA sequence: TGTGCCAGCAGCCCGACAGGTTCCTATAATTCACCCCTCCACTTT. The chain recombines TRBV7-3 with TRBJ1-6, with D tentatively TRBD1 (6 bases). The CDR3 runs to 15 residues. V was shortened by 5 bases and J by 1 base, with 9 bases between the two germline ends. The germline V gene has CDR1 SGHTA and CDR2 FQGTGA.

The chain links TRBV5-1 to TRBJ2-1; 8 bases line up with TRBD1. The V gene's germline CDR1 is SGHRS and CDR2 YFSETQ. This CDR3 contains 17 residues. Trimming at V came to 0 bases and at J to 3 bases, leaving 8 bases not matched to a gene. CDR3 residues: CASSLAPGTGIYNEQFF. CDR3 in DNA: TGCGCCAGCAGCTTGGCCCCCGGGACAGGAATCTACAATGAGCAGTTCTTC.

Regarding this clone: The junction does not match germline at one end; this may be a read error. The chain uses TRBV28 and TRBJ1-6; 7 nucleotides agree with TRBD1. This CDR3 has 14 residues. Germline values: CDR1 MDHEN, CDR2 SYDVKM. CDR3 residues: CTSRVTGYNSPLHF. CDR3 sequence (DNA): TGTACCAGCAGGGTGACAGGGTACAATTCACCCCTCCACTTT.

The rearrangement uses TRBV13 and TRBJ2-5; D is uncertain. The CDR3 totals 13 residues. Per germline, CDR1 PRHDT and CDR2 FYEKMQ (reference sequence). V lost 2 bases and J lost 3, with 7 bases in between. CDR3 sequence reads: CASSLIQKETQYF. The CDR3 bases are TGTGCCAGCAGCTTAATTCAAAAAGAGACCCAGTACTTC.

The chain recombines TRBV9 with TRBJ2-7; TRBD2 matches at 13 bases. Germline CDR1 and CDR2: SGDLS and YYNGEE. The junction had 8 bases not matched to a gene; V was cut back by 4 bases and J by 4 bases. The CDR3 has 16 amino acids. The CDR3 region is CASSIRLAGGGYEQYF. In DNA, the CDR3 is TGTGCCAGCAGCATCAGACTAGCGGGGGGAGGGTACGAGCAGTACTTC.

This chain uses TRBV6-5 with TRBJ1-1, with D tentatively TRBD1 (6 bases). Germline CDR1 and CDR2: MNHEY and SVGAGI. The CDR3 has 14 amino acids. Trimming stripped 2 bases from V and 4 bases from J, with 11 bases between. Written as DNA, the CDR3 is TGTGCCAGCAGTTACGTGACAGGTTCCACTGAAGCTTTCTTT. Translating gives CASSYVTGSTEAFF.

This CDR3 is CASSQDTVQAYGYTF. CDR3 bases: TGTGCCAGCAGCCAAGATACCGTACAGGCCTATGGCTACACCTTC. This chain uses TRBV4-2 with TRBJ1-2, with D possibly being TRBD1 (5 bases). The V gene lost 0 bases and the J gene lost 4 bases, with 12 bases spanning the gap. Germline V gene data show CDR1 as LGHNA and CDR2 as YNFKEQ. The CDR3 loop spans 15 amino acids.

The chain uses TRBV9 and TRBJ1-2; weak D call: TRBD1 (5 bases). CDR3 length: 15 amino acids. Between the trimmed V and J ends, which lost 1 base and 8 bases, there was a span of 18 bases. CDR1 and CDR2 from the germline V gene are SGDLS and YYNGEE. DNA for the CDR3: TGTGCCAGCAGCGTATCAACCGGGGGGACGTGGGGCTACACCTTC. It is translated as CASSVSTGGTWGYTF.

The V and J genes are TRBV7-3 and TRBJ2-1; 7 bases match TRBD1. Germline V CDR1 and CDR2: SGHTA, FQGTGA. V trimming: 6 bases; J trimming: 10 bases; junction bases outside the gene matches: 9. This CDR3 spans 13 amino acids. CDR3 in amino acids: CASSPRQGGEQFF. The CDR3 nucleotides are TGTGCCAGCAGTCCCCGACAGGGTGGAGAGCAGTTCTTC.

This chain uses TRBV6-4 with TRBJ1-2; 10 nucleotides align to TRBD1. Germline V CDR1 and CDR2: MRHNA, SNTAGT. Trimming removed 8 bases from V and 9 bases from J; junction bases left unmatched: 9. The CDR3 extends over 13 amino acids. CDR3 in amino acids: CASSAGTGERYTF. The CDR3 DNA is TGTGCCAGCTCTGCGGGGACAGGGGAGCGCTACACCTTC.